One sample yielded the 30 T cell receptor beta chains listed below, sequenced in a study of Graves' ophthalmopathy and Graves' hyperthyroidism (dated by TCRdb to 2017 to 2018). The reads were generated on an Illumina HiSeq 2000. For repertoire sequencing, the TCR beta CDR3 regions were amplified from RNA transcripts. HTBI primers and the Qiagen OneStep RT-PCR kit were used in a first-round RT-PCR, which was followed by a second-round multiplex PCR, size selection and purification. TCRdb trimmed the raw reads at Q25, called clones with MiXCR and kept productive beta chains. Rows with a matching CDR3 protein are joined into one entry that keeps the most common DNA and genes. Within this sample are around 590,000 distinct CDR3 sequences, with under 45% of them counted one time only. 3.5% to 5% of the sample goes to the ten largest clones. The sequenced sample consisted of peripheral blood or thyroid tissue (not recorded which). The receptor set was obtained from an adult man with Graves' hyperthyroidism.

The CDR3 protein is CASSQAGGTNEKLFF. CDR3 coding DNA: TGTGCCAGCAGCCAAGCGGGGGGCACTAATGAAAAACTGTTTTTT. The V call is TRBV4-2, the J call TRBJ1-4; D is possibly TRBD1 (6 bases). This CDR3 has 15 amino acids. The V gene lost 1 base and the J gene lost 2 bases, with 8 bases spanning the gap. In germline, CDR1 is LGHNA, CDR2 YNFKEQ.

At least ten counts were recorded for this clonotype. The chain links TRBV5-1 to TRBJ1-5, with D possibly matching TRBD1 (6 bases). Germline V gene sequence: CDR1 SGHRS, CDR2 YFSETQ. V lost 0 bases to trimming and J lost 12 bases, with 13 bases between them. This CDR3 spans 13 amino acids. As DNA, the CDR3 is TGCGCCAGCAGCTTGGCCGCAGGGGCGGACCAGCATTTT. It translates to CASSLAAGADQHF.

This chain connects TRBV7-9 to TRBJ2-7; TRBD1 matches at 8 bases. CDR3 length equals 14 residues. Per germline, CDR1 SEHNR and CDR2 FQNEAQ (reference sequence). Trimming removed 4 bases from V and 5 bases from J; junction bases left unmatched: 7. CDR3 bases: TGTGCCAGCAGCTACCAGGACAGGGCCCACGAGCAGTACTTC. It is translated as CASSYQDRAHEQYF.

This chain joins TRBV2 and TRBJ1-5; D gene unclear. The CDR3 sequence is 14 residues long. Germline V gives CDR1 SNHLY, CDR2 FYNNEI. DNA of the CDR3: TGTGCTAGCGTAGTGGTGTCGAGCAATCAGCCCCAGCATTTT. Its protein is CASVVVSSNQPQHF.

This clonotype showed up many times. V gene TRBV7-8 combines with J gene TRBJ2-7; no definite D call. This CDR3 comprises 12 residues. Deletions cut 2 bases from V and 3 bases from J, with 5 bases between. Germline V gives CDR1 SGHVS, CDR2 FQNEAQ. CDR3 DNA: TGTGCCAGCAGCTTAAACCGCTACGAGCAGTACTTC. Its translation is CASSLNRYEQYF.

The gene calls are TRBV7-9 and TRBJ2-7; 14 nucleotides align to TRBD2. CDR3 length: 15 residues. The V and J ends lost 5 bases and 7 bases, in that order; junction bases with no gene match: 7. Looked up from germline, CDR1 is SEHNR and CDR2 is FQNEAQ (reference sequence). The CDR3 coding sequence is TGTGCCAGCAGCGAGGGACTAGCGGGGGACAATGAGCAGTACTTC. As protein: CASSEGLAGDNEQYF.

This chain uses TRBV10-3 with TRBJ1-4, with 11 positions matching TRBD1. This CDR3 region has 17 residues. J lost 3 bases, V lost 6 bases, and 9 bases had no gene match. Germline loops: CDR1 ENHRY, CDR2 SYGVKD. The CDR3 DNA sequence: TGTGCCATCAGAAGGACAGGGGGCGAGACCTCTAATGAAAAACTGTTTTTT. Encoded protein: CAIRRTGGETSNEKLFF.

The rearrangement links TRBV6-5 to TRBJ2-6; 11 positions agree with TRBD2. The tail of the sequence fits TRBJ2-4 better, so the J call may be wrong. The CDR3 is 16 residues long. The germline CDR1 and CDR2 sequences are MNHEY and SVGAGI. This chain's CDR3 is CASSYYLAGGRNIQYF. CDR3 nucleotides: TGTGCCAGCAGTTACTACCTAGCGGGAGGCCGGAACATTCAGTACTTC.

V is TRBV29-1 and J is TRBJ2-3; D possibly corresponds to TRBD1 (5 bases). Germline CDR1 is SQVTM and CDR2 is ANQGSEA. There are 13 residues in the CDR3. V lost 2 bases and J 6 bases, leaving 12 bases between the germline ends. The CDR3 region has the DNA TGCAGCGTTGAATGGTCCAGGGCTGATACGCAGTATTTT. The encoded protein is CSVEWSRADTQYF.

The chain is built from TRBV7-4 and TRBJ2-7, with D perhaps TRBD1 or TRBD2 (6 bases each). The CDR3 loop spans 14 amino acids. CDR1 is SGHVT, CDR2 SQSDAQ, per germline. V lost 5 bases, J lost 4 bases, and 15 bases lay in between. CDR3 bases: TGTGCCAGCAGCCTAGAGAGGGGGGATTACGAGCAGTACTTC. It codes for CASSLERGDYEQYF.

J is TRBJ1-5 and V is TRBV10-3; 7 bases map to TRBD1. Per germline, CDR1 ENHRY and CDR2 SYGVKD. The CDR3 has 17 amino acids. Trimming cost V 5 bases and J 0 bases; bases outside gene matches: 10. CDR3 bases: TGTGCCATCAGTTCCAACCGGGACAGAGATAGCAATCAGCCCCAGCATTTT. Encoded protein: CAISSNRDRDSNQPQHF.

On this clonotype itself: Given a much more abundant clone one base away, this may be a read error. V is TRBV7-2 and J is TRBJ1-5; D uncertain. This CDR3 has 14 amino acids. Per germline, CDR1 SGHTA and CDR2 FQGNSA. With 4 bases removed from V and 6 bases from J, the gap between germline ends came to 13 bases. CDR3 nucleotide sequence: TGTGCCAGCAGCTGGGGTTTTGGCAGTCAGCCCCAGCATTTT. Amino acids: CASSWGFGSQPQHF.

V usage is TRBV24-1 and J usage is TRBJ1-2, with D possibly TRBD2 on 6 matching bases. The J call is doubtful: the DNA matches TRBJ2-1 better. The CDR3 contains 13 residues. CDR1 is KGHDR, CDR2 SFDVKD, per germline. This CDR3 reads CATSDPRGNEQFF. The CDR3 nucleotides read TGTGCCACCAGTGACCCTCGGGGGAATGAGCAGTTCTTC.

In the case of this clonotype: This may arise from a read error, as a much more abundant clone is one base away. The rearrangement links TRBV7-3 to TRBJ2-5, with D tentatively TRBD1 (5 bases). Germline values: CDR1 SGHTA, CDR2 FQGTGA. The length of the CDR3 is 13 residues. CDR3 residues: CASRAEDLETQYF. The CDR3 DNA reads TGCGCCAGCAGGGCAGAAGATTTGGAGACCCAGTACTTC.

The chain recombines TRBV29-1 with TRBJ2-2; 10 bases map to TRBD2. J gave up 6 bases and V 8 bases, and 15 bases lay outside the gene matches. The CDR3 contains 16 residues. CDR1 is SQVTM, CDR2 ANQGSEA, per germline. The CDR3 reads CSPRGLATRRSGELFF. The CDR3 nucleotides read TGCAGCCCGAGGGGACTAGCGACCCGACGGTCCGGGGAGCTGTTTTTT.

The sample holds many counts of this clonotype. V is TRBV20-1 and J is TRBJ2-5; TRBD1 matches 8 bases. Germline CDR1 is DFQATT and CDR2 is SNEGSKA (reference sequence). The CDR3 totals 12 residues. V trimming: 5 bases; J trimming: 4 bases; junction bases outside the gene matches: 3. CDR3 in amino acids: CSAPDRVETQYF. DNA for the CDR3: TGCAGTGCTCCGGACAGGGTAGAGACCCAGTACTTC.

Ten or more counts support this clonotype. The chain links TRBV6-5 to TRBJ1-2; maybe TRBD1 (6 bases). The germline gives CDR1 MNHEY, CDR2 SVGAGI. The CDR3 totals 15 residues. Trimming took off 8 bases at V and 0 bases at J, with 16 bases between the two ends. This CDR3 is CASLVNRATNYGYTF. The CDR3 DNA reads TGTGCCAGCCTCGTAAACAGGGCGACTAACTATGGCTACACCTTC.

This clonotype has ten or more counts. This chain joins TRBV24-1 and TRBJ1-5; a possible D gene is TRBD1 (6 bases). The CDR3 is made up of 17 amino acids. Germline V lookup: CDR1 KGHDR, CDR2 SFDVKD. V lost 3 bases to trimming and J lost 5 bases, with 19 bases between them. CDR3 coding DNA: TGTGCCACCAGTGATCACCCGGGACATCTGACACATCAGCCCCAGCATTTT. Its translation is CATSDHPGHLTHQPQHF.

V gene TRBV27 combines with J gene TRBJ1-4, with 7 bases fitting TRBD1. CDR1 is MNHEY, CDR2 SMNVEV, per germline (reference sequence). With 3 bases clipped from V and 4 bases from J, the junction kept 2 bases outside the gene matches. This CDR3 region has 14 residues. The CDR3 nucleotides are TGTGCCAGCAGTTTGACAGGGCTTAATGAAAAACTGTTTTTT. This translates into CASSLTGLNEKLFF.

This clonotype was seen ten or more times. The genes are TRBV19 and TRBJ1-2, with a weak D call TRBD1 (5 bases). The CDR3 extends over 15 amino acids. Per the germline V gene, CDR1 is LNHDA and CDR2 is SQIVND (reference sequence). V was cut by 3 bases and J by 6 bases, with 17 bases left in between. The CDR3 loop is CASSIDSSSSNGYTF. The CDR3 DNA is TGTGCCAGTAGTATCGACAGCTCGTCGTCCAATGGCTACACCTTC.

This clonotype showed up many times. The gene calls are TRBV12-3 or TRBV12-4 and TRBJ1-1, with 7 bases matching TRBD1. CDR3 size: 15 residues. The V and J ends lost 7 bases and 6 bases, in that order; junction bases with no gene match: 14. The CDR3 sequence: CASTFTGVGDPEAFF. In nucleotides, the CDR3 is TGTGCCAGCACCTTCACAGGGGTTGGCGATCCTGAAGCTTTCTTT.

The chain couples TRBV19 to TRBJ2-7, with 12 bases fitting TRBD2. The end of the DNA aligns better with TRBJ2-1, so the J call may be wrong. The CDR3 has 15 residues. Germline CDR1 and CDR2: LNHDA and SQIVND (reference sequence). The CDR3 region has the DNA TGTGCCAGTAGTATCCGACTAGCGGGGGAGGGTGAGCAGTTCTTC. It translates to CASSIRLAGEGEQFF.

For the CDR3, the DNA is TGCGCCAGCAGCCTGCGAGGGGAGGGGAACCAAGAGACCCAGTACTTC. Its translation is CASSLRGEGNQETQYF. The chain links TRBV5-1 to TRBJ2-5; 7 nucleotides align to TRBD2. This CDR3 is 16 amino acids long. Unmatched junction bases numbered 9, after V lost 4 bases and J lost 0 bases. Germline V gene lookup returns CDR1 SGHRS and CDR2 YFSETQ.

This clonotype was picked up a small number of times. The chain combines TRBV29-1 with TRBJ2-1, with 12 bases aligning to TRBD1. Per the germline V gene, CDR1 is SQVTM and CDR2 is ANQGSEA. There are 14 residues in the CDR3. Trimming took 6 bases from V and 5 from J; bases not matched to a gene: 5. The CDR3 DNA reads TGCAGCGTGCTCCGGGACAGGGGGCACAATGAGCAGTTCTTC. As protein: CSVLRDRGHNEQFF.

This clonotype appeared many times. The chain couples TRBV4-2 to TRBJ1-2; maybe TRBD1 (6 bases). Germline V gene sequence: CDR1 LGHNA, CDR2 YNFKEQ. The CDR3 contains 15 residues. V was shortened by 0 bases and J by 4 bases, with 12 bases between the two germline ends. CDR3 sequence reads: CASSQEPGAGYGYTF. Written as DNA, the CDR3 is TGTGCCAGCAGCCAAGAGCCAGGGGCCGGCTATGGCTACACCTTC.

The genes are TRBV3-1 and TRBJ2-7; 7 bases line up with TRBD2. Looked up from germline, CDR1 is LGHDT and CDR2 is YNNKEL (reference sequence). The CDR3 is made up of 16 amino acids. Trimming cost V 0 bases and J 0 bases; bases outside gene matches: 5. CDR3 in DNA: TGTGCCAGCAGCCAAGAGCCTAGCGGCCTCTCCTACGAGCAGTACTTC. Protein sequence: CASSQEPSGLSYEQYF.

The chain is built from TRBV29-1 and TRBJ2-7; D is undetermined. The germline V gene encodes CDR1 SQVTM and CDR2 ANQGSEA. Trimming took off 8 bases at V and 2 bases at J, with 16 bases between the two ends. The CDR3 totals 13 residues. CDR3 sequence (DNA): TGCAGCTTGGCCCTCGATCGCACCTACGAGCAGTACTTC. Amino acids: CSLALDRTYEQYF.

The chain uses TRBV29-1 and TRBJ1-1; no firm D call. The CDR3 is 11 amino acids. The germline V and J ends were trimmed by 6 bases and 5 bases, with 10 bases remaining between them. Germline CDR1 SQVTM, CDR2 ANQGSEA. The CDR3 spells CSVTSGTEAFF. The CDR3 DNA reads as TGCAGCGTGACTAGCGGAACTGAAGCTTTCTTT.

The chain couples TRBV5-4 to TRBJ2-3; D gene ambiguous. V shed 0 bases and J shed 0 bases, with 5 bases lying between them. The CDR3 totals 14 residues. Germline CDR1 and CDR2: SGHNT and YYREEE (reference sequence). This CDR3 reads CASSLVVSTDTQYF. For the CDR3, the DNA is TGTGCCAGCAGCTTGGTGGTGAGCACAGATACGCAGTATTTT. Filled out from reference TRBV5-4 and TRBJ2-3, the complete variable domain reads ETGVTQSPTHLIKTRGQQVTLRCSSQSGHNTVSWYQQALGQGPQFIFQYYREEENGRGNFPPRFSGLQFPNYSSELNVNALELDDSALYLCASSLVVSTDTQYFGPGTRLTVL.

This clonotype was picked up many times. The chain recombines TRBV6-5 with TRBJ1-1; D remains unclear. The V gene's germline CDR1 is MNHEY and CDR2 SVGAGI. Trimming pared 8 bases from V and 0 bases from J, leaving 10 bases between. The CDR3 is 13 amino acids. CDR3 DNA sequence: TGTGCCAGCTTGACAAACCTGAACACTGAAGCTTTCTTT. This translates into CASLTNLNTEAFF.